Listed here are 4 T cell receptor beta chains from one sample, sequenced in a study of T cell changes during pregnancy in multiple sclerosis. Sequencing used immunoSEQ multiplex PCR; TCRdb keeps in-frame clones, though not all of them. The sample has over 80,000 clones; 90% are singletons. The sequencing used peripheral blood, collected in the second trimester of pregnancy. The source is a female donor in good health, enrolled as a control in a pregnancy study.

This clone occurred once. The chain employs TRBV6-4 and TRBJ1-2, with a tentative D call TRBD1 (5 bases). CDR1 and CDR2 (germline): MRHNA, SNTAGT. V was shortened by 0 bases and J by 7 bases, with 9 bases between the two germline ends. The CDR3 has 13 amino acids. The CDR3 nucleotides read TGTGCCAGCAGTGACTCGCAGGGTAGTGGCTACACCTTC. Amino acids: CASSDSQGSGYTF.

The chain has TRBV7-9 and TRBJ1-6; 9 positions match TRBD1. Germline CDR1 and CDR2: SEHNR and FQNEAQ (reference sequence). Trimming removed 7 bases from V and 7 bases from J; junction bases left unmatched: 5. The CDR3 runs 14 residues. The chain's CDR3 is CASNRDRGNSPLHF. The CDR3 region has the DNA TGTGCCAGCAACCGCGACAGGGGGAATTCACCCCTCCACTTT. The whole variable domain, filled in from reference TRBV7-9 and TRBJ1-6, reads DTGVSQNPRHKITKRGQNVTFRCDPISEHNRLYWYRQTLGQGPEFLTYFQNEAQLEKSRLLSDRFSAERPKGSFSTLEIQRTEQGDSAMYLCASNRDRGNSPLHFGNGTRLTVT.

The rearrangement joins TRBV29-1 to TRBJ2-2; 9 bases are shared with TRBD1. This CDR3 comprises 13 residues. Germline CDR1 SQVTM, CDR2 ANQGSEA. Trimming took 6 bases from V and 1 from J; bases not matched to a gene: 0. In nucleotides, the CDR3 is TGCAGCGTGGGACAGGGGAACACCGGGGAGCTGTTTTTT. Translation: CSVGQGNTGELFF.

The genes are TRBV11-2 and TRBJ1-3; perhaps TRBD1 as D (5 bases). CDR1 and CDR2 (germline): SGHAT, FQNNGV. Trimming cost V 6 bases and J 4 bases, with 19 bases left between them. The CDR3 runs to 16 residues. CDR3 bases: TGTGCCAGCAGTTACTCTTGGGCAGGGTCCGGAAACACCATATATTTT. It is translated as CASSYSWAGSGNTIYF.